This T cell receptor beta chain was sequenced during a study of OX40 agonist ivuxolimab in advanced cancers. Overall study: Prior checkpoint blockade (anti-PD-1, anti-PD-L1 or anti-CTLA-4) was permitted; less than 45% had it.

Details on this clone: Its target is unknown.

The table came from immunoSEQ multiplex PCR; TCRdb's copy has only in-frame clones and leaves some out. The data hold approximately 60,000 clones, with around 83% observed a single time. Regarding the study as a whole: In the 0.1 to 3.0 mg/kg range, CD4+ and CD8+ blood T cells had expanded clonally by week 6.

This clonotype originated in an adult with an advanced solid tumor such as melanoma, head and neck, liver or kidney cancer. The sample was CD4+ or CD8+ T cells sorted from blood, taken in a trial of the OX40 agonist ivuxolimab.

The CDR3 DNA sequence: TGTGCCAGCAGAAGGACAGAATTGGAGACCCAGTACTTC. It encodes CASRRTELETQYF. The chain uses TRBV28 and TRBJ2-5, with D possibly matching TRBD1 (6 bases). Germline V gene sequence: CDR1 MDHEN, CDR2 SYDVKM. Between the trimmed V and J ends, which lost 6 bases and 5 bases, there was a span of 13 bases. The CDR3 sequence is 13 residues long.